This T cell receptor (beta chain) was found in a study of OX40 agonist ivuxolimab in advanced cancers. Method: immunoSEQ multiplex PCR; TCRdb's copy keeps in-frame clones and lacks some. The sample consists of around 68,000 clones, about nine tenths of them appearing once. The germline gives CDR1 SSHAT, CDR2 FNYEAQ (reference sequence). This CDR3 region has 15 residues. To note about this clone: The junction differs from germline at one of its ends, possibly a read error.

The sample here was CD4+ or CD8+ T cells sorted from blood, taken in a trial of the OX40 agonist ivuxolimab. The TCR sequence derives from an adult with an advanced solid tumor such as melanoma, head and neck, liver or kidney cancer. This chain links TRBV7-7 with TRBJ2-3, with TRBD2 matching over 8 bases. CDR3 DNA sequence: TGTGCTAGCAGCTTAGACGGGGGGGCCGGAGATACGCAGTATTTT. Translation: CASSLDGGAGDTQYF.